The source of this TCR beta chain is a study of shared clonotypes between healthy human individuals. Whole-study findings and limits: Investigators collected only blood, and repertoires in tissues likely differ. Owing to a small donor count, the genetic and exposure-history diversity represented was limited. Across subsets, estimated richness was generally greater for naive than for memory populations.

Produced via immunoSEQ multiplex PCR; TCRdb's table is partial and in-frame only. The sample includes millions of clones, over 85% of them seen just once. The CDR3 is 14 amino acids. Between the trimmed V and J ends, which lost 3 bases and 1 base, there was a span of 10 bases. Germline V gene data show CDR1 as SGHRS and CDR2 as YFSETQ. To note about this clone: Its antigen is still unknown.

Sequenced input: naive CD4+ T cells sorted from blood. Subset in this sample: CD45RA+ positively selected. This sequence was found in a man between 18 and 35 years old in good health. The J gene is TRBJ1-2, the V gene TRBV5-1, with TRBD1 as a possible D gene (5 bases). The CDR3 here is CASSWDLFNYGYTF. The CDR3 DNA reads TGCGCCAGCAGCTGGGACCTTTTTAACTATGGCTACACCTTC.